The entry that follows covers one TCR beta chain sequence. Its antigen is unidentified. The data belong to a study of T cells after posttransplantation cyclophosphamide. Study results and caveats: Donor-recipient repertoire similarity was low at 1-2 months, rising over year one. Tissue-infiltrating T cells from skin or gut overlapped little with blood T cells. After PTCy, TRB diversity resembled that of CNI/methotrexate controls.

This CDR3 spans 14 amino acids. Losses at the gene ends were 7 bases for V and 5 bases for J; bases not matched to a gene: 7. Germline CDR1 LNHDA, CDR2 SQIVND (reference sequence). The data were produced by immunoSEQ multiplex PCR, yet TCRdb's version contains in-frame clones alone and is incomplete. The sample yields around 37,000 clones, approximately 78% seen once. Treatment was busulfan-fludarabine conditioning, a marrow graft, and cyclophosphamide on days +3 and +4. Sequencing used CD4+ T cells sorted from blood, obtained 1903 days after a stem cell transplant with posttransplant cyclophosphamide. The clonotype originates from a female patient aged 40 to 50 who received an allogeneic stem cell transplant from a related donor, was CMV-positive, and had no GVHD. Some of the T cells might come from the graft donor. The V gene is TRBV19, the J gene TRBJ1-3; 8 nucleotides agree with TRBD1. CDR3 residues: CASNPTGARNTIYF. DNA for the CDR3: TGTGCCAGTAATCCGACAGGGGCCAGAAACACCATATATTTT.